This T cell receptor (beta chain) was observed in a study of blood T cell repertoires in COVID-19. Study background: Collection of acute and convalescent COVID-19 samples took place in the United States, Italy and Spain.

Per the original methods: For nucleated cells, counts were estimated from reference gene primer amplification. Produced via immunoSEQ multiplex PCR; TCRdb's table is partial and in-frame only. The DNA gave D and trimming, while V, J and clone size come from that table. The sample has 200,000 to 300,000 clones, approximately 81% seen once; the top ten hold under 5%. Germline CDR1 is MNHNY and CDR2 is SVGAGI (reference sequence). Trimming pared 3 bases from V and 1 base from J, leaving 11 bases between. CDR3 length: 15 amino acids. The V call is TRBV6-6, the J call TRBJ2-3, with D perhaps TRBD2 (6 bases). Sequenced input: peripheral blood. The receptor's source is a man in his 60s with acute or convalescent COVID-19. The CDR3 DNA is TGTGCCAGCAGTTATTTTCCGGGAGGCACAGATACGCAGTATTTT. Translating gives CASSYFPGGTDTQYF.